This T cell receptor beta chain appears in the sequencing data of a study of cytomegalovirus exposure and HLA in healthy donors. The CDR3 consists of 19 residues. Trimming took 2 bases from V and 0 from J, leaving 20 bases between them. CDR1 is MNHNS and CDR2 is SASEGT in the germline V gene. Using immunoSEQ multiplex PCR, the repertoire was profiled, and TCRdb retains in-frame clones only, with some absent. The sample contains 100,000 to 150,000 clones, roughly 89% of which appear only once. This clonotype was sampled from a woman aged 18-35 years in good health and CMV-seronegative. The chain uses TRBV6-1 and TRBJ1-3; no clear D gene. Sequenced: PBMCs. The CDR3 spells CASSELWSSRRNSGNTIYF. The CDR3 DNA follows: TGTGCCAGCAGTGAACTTTGGTCATCTAGACGAAACTCTGGAAACACCATATATTTT.